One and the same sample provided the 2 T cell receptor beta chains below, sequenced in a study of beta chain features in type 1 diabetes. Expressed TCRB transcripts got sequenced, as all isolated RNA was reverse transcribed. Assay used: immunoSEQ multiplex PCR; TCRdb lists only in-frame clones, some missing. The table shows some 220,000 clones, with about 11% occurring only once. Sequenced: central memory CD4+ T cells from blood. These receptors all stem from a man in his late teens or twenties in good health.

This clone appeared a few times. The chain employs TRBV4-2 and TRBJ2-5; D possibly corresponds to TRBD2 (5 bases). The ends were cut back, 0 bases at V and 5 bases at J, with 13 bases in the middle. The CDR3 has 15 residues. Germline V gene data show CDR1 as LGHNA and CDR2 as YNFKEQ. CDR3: CASSQDSGSEETQYF. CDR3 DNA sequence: TGTGCCAGCAGCCAAGATAGTGGGAGTGAGGAGACCCAGTACTTC.

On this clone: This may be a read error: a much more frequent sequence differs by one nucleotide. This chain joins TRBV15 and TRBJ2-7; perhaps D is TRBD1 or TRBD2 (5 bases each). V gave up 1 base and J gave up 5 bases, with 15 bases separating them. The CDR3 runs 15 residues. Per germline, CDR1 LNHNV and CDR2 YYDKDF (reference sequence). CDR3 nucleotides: TGTGCCACCAGCAGAGGGGGCGGGCTGACCCACGAGCAGTACTTC. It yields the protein CATSRGGGLTHEQYF.